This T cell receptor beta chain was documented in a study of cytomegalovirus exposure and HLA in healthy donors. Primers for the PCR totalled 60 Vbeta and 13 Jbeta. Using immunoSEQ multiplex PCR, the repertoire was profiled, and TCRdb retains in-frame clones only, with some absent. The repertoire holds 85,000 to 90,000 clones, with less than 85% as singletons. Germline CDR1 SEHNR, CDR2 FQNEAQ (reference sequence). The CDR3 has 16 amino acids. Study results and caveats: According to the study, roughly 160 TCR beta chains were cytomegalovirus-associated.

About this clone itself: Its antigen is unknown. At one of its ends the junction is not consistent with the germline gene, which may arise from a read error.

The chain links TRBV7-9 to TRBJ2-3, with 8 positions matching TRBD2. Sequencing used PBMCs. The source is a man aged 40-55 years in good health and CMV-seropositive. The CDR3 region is CSSSFDGGASTDTQYF. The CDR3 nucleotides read TGTTCCAGCAGCTTCGACGGGGGGGCTAGCACAGATACGCAGTATTTT.